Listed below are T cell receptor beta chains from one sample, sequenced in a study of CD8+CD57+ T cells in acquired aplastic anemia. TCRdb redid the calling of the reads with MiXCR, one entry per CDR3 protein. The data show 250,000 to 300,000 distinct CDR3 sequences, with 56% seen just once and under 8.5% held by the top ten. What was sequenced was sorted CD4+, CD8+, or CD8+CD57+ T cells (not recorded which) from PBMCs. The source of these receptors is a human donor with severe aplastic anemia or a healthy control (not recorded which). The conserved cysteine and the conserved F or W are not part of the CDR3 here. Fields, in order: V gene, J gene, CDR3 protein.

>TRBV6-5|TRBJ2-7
ASSLTGTGLGYEQY
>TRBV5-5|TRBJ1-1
ASSLGQPNTEAF
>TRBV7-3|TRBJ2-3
ASSLGLTGPADTQY
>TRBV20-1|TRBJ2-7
SARLADYEQY
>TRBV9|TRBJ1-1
ASSFRTSGGTEAF
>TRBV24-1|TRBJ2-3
ATSDFRNASTDTQY
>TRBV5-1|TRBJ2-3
ASSDLGDTDTQY
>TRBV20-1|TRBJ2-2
SASSGVTGELF
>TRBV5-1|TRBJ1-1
ASTGQGMAEAF
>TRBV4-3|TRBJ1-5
ASSQDQGAKQPQH
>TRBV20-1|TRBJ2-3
SAENNGGSSYNEQY
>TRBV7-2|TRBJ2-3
ASSFLVNTQY
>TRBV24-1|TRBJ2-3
ATSTPSGQGSDMQY
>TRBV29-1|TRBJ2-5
SPLGRGRSETQY
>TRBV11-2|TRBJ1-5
ASSPSGDSNQPQH
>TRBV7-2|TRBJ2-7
ASSSLRNSYEQY
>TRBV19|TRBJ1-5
ASRTAGQGSRPQH
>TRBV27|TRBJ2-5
ASQLSVVGETQY
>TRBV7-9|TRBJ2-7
ASSLGDQRSYEQY
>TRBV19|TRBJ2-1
ATRLAGDNEQF
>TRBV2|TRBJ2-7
ASRGQGEQY
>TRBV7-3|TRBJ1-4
ASSSDSSNQPQHFGEKLF
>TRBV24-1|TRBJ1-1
ATSDRLRTGGTEAF
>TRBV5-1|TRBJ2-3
ASSLGGQTEEY
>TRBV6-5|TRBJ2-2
ASRSPGGAEAAPGELF
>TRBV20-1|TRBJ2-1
GARVQGDLWF
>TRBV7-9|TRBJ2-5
ASSLGAGLAGAETQY
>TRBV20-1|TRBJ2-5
SASRAAGGQETQY
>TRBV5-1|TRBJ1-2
ASSTSGVSYGYT
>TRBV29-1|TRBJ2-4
SVGGRDKNIQY
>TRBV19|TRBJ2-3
ASKGLAVSSDTQY
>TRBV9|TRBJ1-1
ASSVVTEMNTEAF
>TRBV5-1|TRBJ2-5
ASSVMTSGGETQY
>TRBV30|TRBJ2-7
AWSVLDEQY
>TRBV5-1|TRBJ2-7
ASSDRSGGGEQY
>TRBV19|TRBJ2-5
ASSIERGTPQETQY
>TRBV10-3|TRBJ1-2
AIRPPGRGYT
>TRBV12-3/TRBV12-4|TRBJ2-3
AMRTSALMTDTQY
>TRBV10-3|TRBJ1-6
ATRENSPLH
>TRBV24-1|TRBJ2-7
ATPWALVSFYEQY
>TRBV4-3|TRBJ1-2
ASSQEGQGWYGYT
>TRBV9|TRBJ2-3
ASSLGKTSTDTQY